This T cell receptor (beta chain) derives from a study of blood T cell repertoires in COVID-19. The CDR3 sequence is 15 residues long. Per the germline V gene, CDR1 is SNHLY and CDR2 is FYNNEI. V was pared by 4 bases and J by 2 bases, with 5 bases of the junction left unmatched. In the source study's methods: Cell counts per sample came from amplifying reference gene primers. Sequenced by immunoSEQ multiplex PCR; TCRdb stores in-frame clones only, minus some. Clone size and the V and J calls come from that table; the DNA yielded D and trimming. The sample gives some 220,000 clones, 80% to 90% of which show up once; over 3% is in the top ten. The age range of participants was 18 to 89 years, with residence in about 25 US areas. Each participant's cohort was designated according to participant-reported clinical history.

This chain joins TRBV2 and TRBJ2-1, with 7 bases lining up with TRBD1. The clonotype was recovered from a young woman in a cohort exposed to, infected with or recovered from COVID-19 (not recorded which). The sequenced sample was PBMCs or T cells enriched from blood (not recorded which). The CDR3 DNA sequence: TGTGCCAGCAGTGCGTTGGGACAGACCTACAATGAGCAGTTCTTC. Translating it yields CASSALGQTYNEQFF.